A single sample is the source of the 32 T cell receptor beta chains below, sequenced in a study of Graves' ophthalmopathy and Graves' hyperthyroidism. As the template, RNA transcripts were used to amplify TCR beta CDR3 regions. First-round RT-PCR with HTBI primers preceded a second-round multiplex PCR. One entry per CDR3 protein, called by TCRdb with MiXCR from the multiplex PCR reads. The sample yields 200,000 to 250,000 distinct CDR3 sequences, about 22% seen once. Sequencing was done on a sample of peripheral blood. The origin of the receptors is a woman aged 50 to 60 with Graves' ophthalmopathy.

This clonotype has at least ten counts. CDR3: CASSEAGTAYGYTF. Here the CDR3 DNA reads TGTGCCAGCAGTGAAGCGGGGACAGCATATGGCTACACCTTC. The J gene is TRBJ1-2, the V gene TRBV6-1, with TRBD1 matching over 7 bases. Germline V CDR1 and CDR2: MNHNS, SASEGT. The CDR3 has 14 residues. The trim removed 0 bases at V and 5 bases at J, leaving 3 bases unmatched.

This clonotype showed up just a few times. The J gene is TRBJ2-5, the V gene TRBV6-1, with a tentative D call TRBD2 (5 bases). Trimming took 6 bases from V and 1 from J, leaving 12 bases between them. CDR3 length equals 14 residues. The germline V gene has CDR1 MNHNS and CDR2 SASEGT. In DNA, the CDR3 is TGTGCCAGCAGCTGGAAAGCGGTCCAAGAGACCCAGTACTTC. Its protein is CASSWKAVQETQYF.

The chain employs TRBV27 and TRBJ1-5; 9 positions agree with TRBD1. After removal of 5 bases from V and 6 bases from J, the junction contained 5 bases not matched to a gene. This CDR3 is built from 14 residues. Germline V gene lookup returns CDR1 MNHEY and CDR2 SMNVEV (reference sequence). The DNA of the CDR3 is TGTGCCAGCAGTGCCGGGACAGGGTTTCAGCCCCAGCATTTT. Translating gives CASSAGTGFQPQHF.

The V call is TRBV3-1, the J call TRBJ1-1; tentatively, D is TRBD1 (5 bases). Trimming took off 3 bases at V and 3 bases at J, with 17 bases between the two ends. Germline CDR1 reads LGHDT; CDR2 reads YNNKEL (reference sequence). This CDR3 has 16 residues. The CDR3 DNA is TGTGCCAGCAGCCATTGGGGGGAGGGTCGGGACACTGAAGCTTTCTTT. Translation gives CASSHWGEGRDTEAFF. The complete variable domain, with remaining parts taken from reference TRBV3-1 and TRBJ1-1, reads DTAVSQTPKYLVTQMGNDKSIKCEQNLGHDTMYWYKQDSKKFLKIMFSYNNKELIINETVPNRFSPKSPDKAHLNLHINSLELGDSAVYFCASSHWGEGRDTEAFFGQGTRLTVV.

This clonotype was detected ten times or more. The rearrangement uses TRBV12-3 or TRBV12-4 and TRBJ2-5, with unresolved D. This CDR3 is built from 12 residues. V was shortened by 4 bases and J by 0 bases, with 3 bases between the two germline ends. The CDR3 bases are TGTGCCAGCAGTTGGGACCAAGAGACCCAGTACTTC. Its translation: CASSWDQETQYF.

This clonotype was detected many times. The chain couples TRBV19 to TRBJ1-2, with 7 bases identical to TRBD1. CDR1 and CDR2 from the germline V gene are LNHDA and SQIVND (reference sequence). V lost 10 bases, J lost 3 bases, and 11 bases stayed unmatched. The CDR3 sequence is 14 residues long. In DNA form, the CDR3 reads TGTGCCATAGTTCGGGACAGAACCGACTATGGCTACACCTTC. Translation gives CAIVRDRTDYGYTF.

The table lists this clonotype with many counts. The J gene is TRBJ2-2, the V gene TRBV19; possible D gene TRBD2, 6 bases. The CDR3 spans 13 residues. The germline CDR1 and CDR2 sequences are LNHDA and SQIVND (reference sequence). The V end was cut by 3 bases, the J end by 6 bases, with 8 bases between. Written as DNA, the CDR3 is TGTGCCAGTAGTATTTGGGGGGCCGGGGAGCTGTTTTTT. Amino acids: CASSIWGAGELFF.

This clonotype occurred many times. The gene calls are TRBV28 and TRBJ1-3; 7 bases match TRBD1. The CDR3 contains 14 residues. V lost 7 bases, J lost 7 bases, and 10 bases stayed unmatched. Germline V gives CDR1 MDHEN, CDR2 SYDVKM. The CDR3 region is CASTRGRRGNTIYF. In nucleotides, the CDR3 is TGTGCCAGCACCCGGGGGCGCAGGGGGAACACCATATATTTT.

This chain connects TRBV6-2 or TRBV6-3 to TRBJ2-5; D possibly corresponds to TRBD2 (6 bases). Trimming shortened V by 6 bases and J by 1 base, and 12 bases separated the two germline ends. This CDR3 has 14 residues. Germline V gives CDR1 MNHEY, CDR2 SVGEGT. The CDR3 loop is CASSHGGLQETQYF. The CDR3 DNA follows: TGTGCCAGCAGCCACGGGGGACTCCAAGAGACCCAGTACTTC.

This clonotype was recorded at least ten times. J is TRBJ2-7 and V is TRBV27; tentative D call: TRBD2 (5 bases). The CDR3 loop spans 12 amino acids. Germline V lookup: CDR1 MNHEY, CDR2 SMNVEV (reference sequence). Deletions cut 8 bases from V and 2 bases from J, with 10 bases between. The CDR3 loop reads CASGRRTYEQYF. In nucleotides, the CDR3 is TGTGCCAGCGGTAGGAGGACCTACGAGCAGTACTTC.

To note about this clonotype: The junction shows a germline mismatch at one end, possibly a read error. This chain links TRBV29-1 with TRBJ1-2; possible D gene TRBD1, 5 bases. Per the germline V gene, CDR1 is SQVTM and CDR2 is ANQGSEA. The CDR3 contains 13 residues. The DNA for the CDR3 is TGCAGCGTTGGGGCGGACACTAACTATGGCTACATCTTC. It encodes CSVGADTNYGYIF.

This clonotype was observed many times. The CDR3 here is CASSSTGQGLDEQYF. Written as DNA, the CDR3 is TGTGCCAGCAGTTCGACAGGTCAAGGTCTGGACGAGCAGTACTTC. The V gene is TRBV28, the J gene TRBJ2-7, with D possibly being TRBD1 (6 bases). The CDR3 loop spans 15 amino acids. Germline V gene lookup returns CDR1 MDHEN and CDR2 SYDVKM. The V and J ends lost 4 bases and 5 bases respectively, with 18 bases between them.

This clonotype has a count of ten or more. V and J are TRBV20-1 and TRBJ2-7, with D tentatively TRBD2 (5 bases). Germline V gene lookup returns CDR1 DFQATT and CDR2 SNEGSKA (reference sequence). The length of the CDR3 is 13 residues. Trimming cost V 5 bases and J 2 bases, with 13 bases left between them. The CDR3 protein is CSAARDLTYEQYF. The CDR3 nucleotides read TGCAGTGCTGCACGGGATCTTACCTACGAGCAGTACTTC.

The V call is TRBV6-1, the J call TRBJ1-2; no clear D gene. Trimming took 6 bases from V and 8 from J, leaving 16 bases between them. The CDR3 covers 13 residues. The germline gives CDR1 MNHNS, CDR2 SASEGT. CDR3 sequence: CASSPDPGGGYTF. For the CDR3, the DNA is TGTGCCAGCAGCCCCGACCCGGGCGGGGGCTACACCTTC.

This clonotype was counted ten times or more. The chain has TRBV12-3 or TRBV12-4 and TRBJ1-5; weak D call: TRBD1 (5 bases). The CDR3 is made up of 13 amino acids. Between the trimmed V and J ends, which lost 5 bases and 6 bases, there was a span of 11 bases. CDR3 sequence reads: CASSPGQGQPQHF. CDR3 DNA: TGTGCCAGCAGTCCAGGGCAAGGTCAGCCCCAGCATTTT.

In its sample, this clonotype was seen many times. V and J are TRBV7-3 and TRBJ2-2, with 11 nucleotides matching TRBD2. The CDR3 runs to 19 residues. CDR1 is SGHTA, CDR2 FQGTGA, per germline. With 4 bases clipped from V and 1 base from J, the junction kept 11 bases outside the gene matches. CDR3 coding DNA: TGTGCCAGCAGCTCCCCCCGACTAGCGGGGTGGCTGAACACCGGGGAGCTGTTTTTT. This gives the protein CASSSPRLAGWLNTGELFF.

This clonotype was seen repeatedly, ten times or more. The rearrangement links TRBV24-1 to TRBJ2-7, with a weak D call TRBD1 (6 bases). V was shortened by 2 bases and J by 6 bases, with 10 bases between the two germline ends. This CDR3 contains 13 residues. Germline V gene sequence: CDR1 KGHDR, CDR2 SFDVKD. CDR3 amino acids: CATSDWGRGEQYF. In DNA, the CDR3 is TGTGCCACCAGTGATTGGGGGCGTGGCGAGCAGTACTTC.

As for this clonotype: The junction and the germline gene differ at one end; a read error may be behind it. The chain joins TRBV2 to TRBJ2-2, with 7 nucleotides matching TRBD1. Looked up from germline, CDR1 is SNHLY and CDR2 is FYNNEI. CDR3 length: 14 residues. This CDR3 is CSSRTGQYTGELFF. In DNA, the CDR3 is TGTTCCAGCCGAACGGGACAGTACACCGGGGAGCTGTTTTTT.

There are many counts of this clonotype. The chain's CDR3 is CASSNTGYEQYF. In DNA, the CDR3 is TGTGCCAGCAGCAACACAGGGTACGAGCAGTACTTC. This sequence joins TRBV7-2 and TRBJ2-7; D perhaps matches TRBD1 (6 bases). Germline assignment: CDR1 SGHTA and CDR2 FQGNSA. V was cut by 5 bases and J by 4 bases, with 9 bases left in between. This CDR3 has 12 residues.

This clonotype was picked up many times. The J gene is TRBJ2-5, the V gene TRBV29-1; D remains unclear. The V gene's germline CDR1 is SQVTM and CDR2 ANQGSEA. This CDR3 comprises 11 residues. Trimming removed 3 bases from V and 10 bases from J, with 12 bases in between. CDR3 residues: CSVDWSANQYF. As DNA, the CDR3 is TGCAGCGTTGATTGGTCGGCTAACCAGTACTTC.

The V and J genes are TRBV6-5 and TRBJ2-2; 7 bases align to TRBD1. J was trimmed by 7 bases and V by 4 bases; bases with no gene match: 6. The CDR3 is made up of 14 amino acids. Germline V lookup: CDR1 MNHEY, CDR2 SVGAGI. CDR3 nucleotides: TGTGCCAGCAGTTTAACAGGGGAAGGCGGGGAGCTGTTTTTT. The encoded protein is CASSLTGEGGELFF.

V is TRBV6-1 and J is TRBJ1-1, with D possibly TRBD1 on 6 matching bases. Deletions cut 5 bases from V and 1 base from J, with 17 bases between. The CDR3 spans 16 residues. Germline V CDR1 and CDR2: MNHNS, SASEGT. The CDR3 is CASSRGLGRGNTEAFF. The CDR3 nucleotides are TGTGCCAGCAGTCGGGGGTTGGGCAGGGGGAACACTGAAGCTTTCTTT.

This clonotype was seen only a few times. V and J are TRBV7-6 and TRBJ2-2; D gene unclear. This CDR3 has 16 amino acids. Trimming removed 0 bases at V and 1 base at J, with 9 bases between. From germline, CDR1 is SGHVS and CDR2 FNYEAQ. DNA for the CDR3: TGTGCCAGCAGCTTAGCAATGGGGTTGAACACCGGGGAGCTGTTTTTT. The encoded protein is CASSLAMGLNTGELFF.

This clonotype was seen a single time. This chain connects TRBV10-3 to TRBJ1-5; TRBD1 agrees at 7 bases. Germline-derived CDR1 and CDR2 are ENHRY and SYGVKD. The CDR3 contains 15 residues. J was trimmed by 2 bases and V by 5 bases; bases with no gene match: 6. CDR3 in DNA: TGTGCCATCAGTCCCAACAGGGGACGCAATCAGCCCCAGCATTTT. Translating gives CAISPNRGRNQPQHF.

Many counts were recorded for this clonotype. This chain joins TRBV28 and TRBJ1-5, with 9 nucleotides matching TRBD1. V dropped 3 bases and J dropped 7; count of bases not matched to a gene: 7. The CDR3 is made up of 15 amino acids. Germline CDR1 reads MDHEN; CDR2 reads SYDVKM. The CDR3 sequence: CASSFLGQGLQPQHF. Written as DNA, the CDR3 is TGTGCCAGCAGTTTTCTGGGACAGGGTTTACAGCCCCAGCATTTT.

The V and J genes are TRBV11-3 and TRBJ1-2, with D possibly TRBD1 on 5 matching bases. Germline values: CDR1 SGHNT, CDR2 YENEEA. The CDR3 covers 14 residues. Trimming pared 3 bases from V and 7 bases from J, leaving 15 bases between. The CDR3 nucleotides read TGTGCCAGCAGCTTGAGGGAGGGGACTTCTGGCTACACCTTC. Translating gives CASSLREGTSGYTF.

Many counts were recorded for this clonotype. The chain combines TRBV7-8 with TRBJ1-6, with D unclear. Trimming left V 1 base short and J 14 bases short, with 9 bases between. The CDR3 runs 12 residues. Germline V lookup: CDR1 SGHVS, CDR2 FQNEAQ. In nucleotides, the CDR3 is TGTGCCAGCAGCTTAGAAATAAAGTCCCTCCACTTT. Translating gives CASSLEIKSLHF.

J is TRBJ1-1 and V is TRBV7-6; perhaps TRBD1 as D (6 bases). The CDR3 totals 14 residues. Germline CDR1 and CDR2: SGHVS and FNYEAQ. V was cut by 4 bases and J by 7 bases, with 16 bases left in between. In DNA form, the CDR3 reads TGTGCCAGCAGCTCCCATGGGGGGGCCCTTGAAGCTTTCTTT. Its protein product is CASSSHGGALEAFF. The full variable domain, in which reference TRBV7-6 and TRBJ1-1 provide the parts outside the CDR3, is GAGVSQSPRYKVTKRGQDVALRCDPISGHVSLYWYRQALGQGPEFLTYFNYEAQQDKSGLPNDRFSAERPEGSISTLTIQRTEQRDSAMYRCASSSHGGALEAFFGQGTRLTVV.

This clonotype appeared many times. The CDR3 DNA is TGTGCCAGCAGCTTAGGACTAGCGGGTCGAACCGGGGAGCTGTTTTTT. Encoded protein: CASSLGLAGRTGELFF. The chain joins TRBV11-2 to TRBJ2-2; 10 bases are shared with TRBD2. Germline V gene sequence: CDR1 SGHAT, CDR2 FQNNGV. Trimming at V came to 1 base and at J to 5 bases, leaving 4 bases not matched to a gene. CDR3 length equals 16 residues.

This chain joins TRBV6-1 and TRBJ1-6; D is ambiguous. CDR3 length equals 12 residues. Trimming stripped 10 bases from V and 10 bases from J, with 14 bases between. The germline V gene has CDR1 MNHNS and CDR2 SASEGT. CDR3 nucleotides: TGTGCCACCAAGACATATCGCTCACCCCTCCACTTT. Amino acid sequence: CATKTYRSPLHF.

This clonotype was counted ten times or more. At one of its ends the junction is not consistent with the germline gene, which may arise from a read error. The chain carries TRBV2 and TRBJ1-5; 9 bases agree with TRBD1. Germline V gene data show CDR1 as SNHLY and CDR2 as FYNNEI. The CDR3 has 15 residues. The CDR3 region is CASRGQGYSNQSQHF. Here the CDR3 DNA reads TGTGCCAGCAGAGGACAGGGGTATAGCAATCAGTCCCAGCATTTT.

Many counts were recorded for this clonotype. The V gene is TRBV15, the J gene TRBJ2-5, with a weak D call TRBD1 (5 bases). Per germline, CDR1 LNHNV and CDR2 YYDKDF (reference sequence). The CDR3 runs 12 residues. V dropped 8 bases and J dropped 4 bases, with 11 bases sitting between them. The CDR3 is CATSQGLETQYF. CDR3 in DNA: TGTGCCACCTCTCAGGGTTTAGAGACCCAGTACTTC.